These 2 T cell receptor beta chains were all obtained from the same sample, sequenced in a study of cytomegalovirus exposure and HLA in healthy donors. PCR primers comprised 60 Vbeta and 13 Jbeta primers. Here immunoSEQ multiplex PCR was the method, and the copy in TCRdb shows in-frame clones only, minus some. The data contain around 120,000 clones, about 85% of them seen just once; the ten biggest clones take up 0.2% to 0.3%. Sequenced sample: PBMCs. These receptors all come from a man over 45 in good health and CMV-seronegative.

This clone was picked up one time. The chain couples TRBV30 to TRBJ2-1; TRBD1 agrees at 7 bases. Trimming at V came to 4 bases and at J to 3 bases, leaving 6 bases not matched to a gene. The length of the CDR3 is 14 residues. The V gene's germline CDR1 is GTSNPN and CDR2 SVGIG (reference sequence). CDR3 region: CAWIRGGLYNEQFF. The CDR3 DNA sequence: TGTGCCTGGATTCGAGGGGGCCTCTACAATGAGCAGTTCTTC. Full variable domain (outside the CDR3, taken from reference TRBV30 and TRBJ2-1): SQTIHQWPATLVQPVGSPLSLECTVEGTSNPNLYWYRQAAGRGLQLLFYSVGIGQISSEVPQNLSASRPQDRQFILSSKKLLLSDSGFYLCAWIRGGLYNEQFFGPGTRLTVL.

The V and J genes are TRBV2 and TRBJ2-7; 10 positions match TRBD2. The junction had 8 bases not matched to a gene; V was cut back by 6 bases and J by 6 bases. The CDR3 runs 14 residues. Germline V lookup: CDR1 SNHLY, CDR2 FYNNEI. CDR3 amino acids: CASRTSGFLSEQYF. The DNA of the CDR3 is TGTGCCAGCAGGACTAGCGGGTTTTTGAGCGAGCAGTACTTC.